This note documents a single TCR beta chain sequence. What it binds is not known. Patients had received no treatment of any kind before thyroid surgery. The data belong to a study of metastatic and nonmetastatic thyroid tumors. Overall study context: Where malignant and benign thyroid patients were concerned, repertoires were compared across blood and tumor or nodule tissue.

Under the authors' procedure: What underpinned the distant-metastasis classifier for papillary thyroid cancer was the set of CDR3 differences across clinicopathological groups. TCRdb redid the clone calls on the PCR reads using MiXCR. None of the V and J calls come from the authors' own analysis; TCRdb made them. The data show some 86,000 clones, under 15% seen once. J lost 8 bases, V lost 5 bases, and 15 bases had no gene match. The CDR3 runs 18 residues. The V gene's germline CDR1 is SGHAT and CDR2 FQNNGV. General study findings and limits: Malignant tumors reportedly showed significantly higher TCR beta diversity than benign nodules in both blood and tumor.

The sample was tumor tissue. The chain employs TRBV11-2 and TRBJ2-1; 13 bases map to TRBD2. The origin of this receptor is a female donor with papillary thyroid cancer or a benign thyroid nodule (not recorded which). Some clones in this sample may be carry-over from other donors' samples. The CDR3 is CASSPPSRLAGGRDEQFF. The DNA of the CDR3 is TGTGCCAGCAGCCCACCCTCGAGACTAGCGGGAGGCCGCGATGAGCAGTTCTTC.